The 5 T cell receptor beta chains below were found in one sample sequenced in a study of tumor and adjacent non-tumor tissue in lung cancer. The library came from three nested PCR rounds adapted from ARM-PCR protocols. TCRdb fed the multiplex PCR reads into MiXCR, producing one record per CDR3 protein. The data contain approximately 68,000 distinct CDR3 sequences, 73% of them singletons. The template was RNA from unsorted bulk tissue. The material sequenced was lung tumor tissue. These receptors were obtained from a man in his sixties with non-small cell lung cancer.

The V call is TRBV28, the J call TRBJ2-1; 15 bases line up with TRBD2. After removal of 5 bases from V and 7 bases from J, the junction contained 18 bases not matched to a gene. The CDR3 contains 20 residues. CDR1 and CDR2 (germline): MDHEN, SYDVKM. CDR3 bases: TGTGCCAGCAGTATCAACCCCGGACTAGCGGGAGGGCCTCTTGAAAATGAGCAGTTCTTC. Translated, it gives CASSINPGLAGGPLENEQFF.

Comments on this clonotype: The germline gene is not matched at one end of the junction; a read error may be the cause. The chain links TRBV20-1 to TRBJ2-1; D gene uncertain. Looked up from germline, CDR1 is DFQATT and CDR2 is SNEGSKA (reference sequence). The CDR3 is 13 amino acids. The CDR3 reads CSARGLGNNVQLF. In DNA, the CDR3 is TGCAGTGCTAGAGGACTGGGGAACAATGTGCAGCTCTTC.

The rearrangement links TRBV6-6 to TRBJ2-3; D is possibly TRBD1 or TRBD2 (5 bases each). The germline CDR1 and CDR2 sequences are MNHNY and SVGAGI (reference sequence). V dropped 2 bases and J dropped 13 bases, with 22 bases sitting between them. The CDR3 sequence is 15 residues long. The chain's CDR3 is CASSYRDDRADMKYF. CDR3 DNA sequence: TGTGCCAGCAGTTACCGGGACGATCGGGCAGATATGAAGTATTTT.

As regards this clonotype: Since a much larger clone is just one base distant, this may be a read error. V is TRBV20-1 and J is TRBJ1-5, with D perhaps TRBD1 (5 bases). V was clipped by 8 bases and J by 13 bases, with 24 bases between them. Germline values: CDR1 DFQATT, CDR2 SNEGSKA (reference sequence). The CDR3 spans 13 residues. The CDR3 loop is CSTQAGTEKKQHF. CDR3 DNA sequence: TGCAGTACTCAGGCGGGGACGGAAAAGAAACAGCATTTT.

This chain uses TRBV29-1 with TRBJ2-7, with TRBD2 matching 7 bases. The CDR3 sequence is 13 residues long. The V segment lost 6 bases and the J segment 6 bases; nucleotides outside the gene matches: 11. Germline loops: CDR1 SQVTM, CDR2 ANQGSEA. Written as DNA, the CDR3 is TGCAGCGTCGCAATGGGCGGGAGTCTCGAGCAGTACTTC. Translation: CSVAMGGSLEQYF.